This TCR beta chain comes out of a study of blood T cell repertoires in COVID-19. Across the whole study: Sample material is recorded as cDNA or gDNA derived from T cells, B-cell-depleted T cells, or PBMCs.

Clones were sequenced by immunoSEQ multiplex PCR, and TCRdb holds only the in-frame ones, with some missing. The data contain some 400,000 clones, more than 85% of them singletons. CDR3 length: 15 residues. V lost 9 bases and J 7 bases, leaving 21 bases between the germline ends. CDR1 is KGHDR and CDR2 is SFDVKD in the germline V gene. The sample was peripheral blood. The receptor comes from a human donor in a cohort sampled during active COVID-19. The chain is built from TRBV24-1 and TRBJ2-1, with D possibly TRBD1 on 6 matching bases. The DNA for the CDR3 is TGTGCCACCCAAGGGGGAGCAGGGGTATTAAATGAGCAGTTCTTC. Amino acid sequence: CATQGGAGVLNEQFF.